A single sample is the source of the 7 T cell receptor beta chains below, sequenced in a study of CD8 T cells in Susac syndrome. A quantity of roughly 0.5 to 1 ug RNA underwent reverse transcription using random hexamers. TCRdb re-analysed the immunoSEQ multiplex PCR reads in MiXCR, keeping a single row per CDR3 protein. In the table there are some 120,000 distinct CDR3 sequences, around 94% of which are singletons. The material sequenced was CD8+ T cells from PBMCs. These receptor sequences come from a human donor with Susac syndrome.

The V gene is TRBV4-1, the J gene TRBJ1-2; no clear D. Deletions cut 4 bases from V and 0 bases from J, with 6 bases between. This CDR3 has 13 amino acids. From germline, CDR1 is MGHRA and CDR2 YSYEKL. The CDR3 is CASSLGPNYGYTF. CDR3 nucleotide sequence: TGCGCCAGCAGCCTGGGCCCTAACTATGGCTACACCTTC.

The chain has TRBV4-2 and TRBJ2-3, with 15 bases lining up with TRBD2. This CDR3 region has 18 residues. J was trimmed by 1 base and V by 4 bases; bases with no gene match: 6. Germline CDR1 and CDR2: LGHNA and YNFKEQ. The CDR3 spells CASSPGLAGGPGTDTQYF. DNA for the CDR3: TGTGCCAGCAGCCCCGGACTAGCGGGAGGGCCGGGCACAGATACGCAGTATTTT.

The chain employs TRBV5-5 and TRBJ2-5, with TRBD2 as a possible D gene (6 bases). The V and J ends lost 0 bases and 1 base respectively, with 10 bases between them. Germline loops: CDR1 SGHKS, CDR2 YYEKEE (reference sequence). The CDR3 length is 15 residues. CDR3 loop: CASSLVRDSQETQYF. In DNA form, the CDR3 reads TGTGCCAGCAGCTTGGTGAGGGACTCCCAAGAGACCCAGTACTTC.

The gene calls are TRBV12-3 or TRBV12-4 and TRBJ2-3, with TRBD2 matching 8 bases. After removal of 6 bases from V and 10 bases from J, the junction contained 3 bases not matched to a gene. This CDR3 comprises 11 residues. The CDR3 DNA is TGTGCCAGCAGGGGGACTAGATCGCAGTATTTT. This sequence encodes CASRGTRSQYF.

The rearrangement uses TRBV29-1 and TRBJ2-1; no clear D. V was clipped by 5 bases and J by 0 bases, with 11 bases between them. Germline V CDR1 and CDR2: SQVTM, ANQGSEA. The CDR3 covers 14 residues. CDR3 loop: CSVQWGRSYNEQFF. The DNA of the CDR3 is TGCAGCGTTCAATGGGGTCGCTCCTACAATGAGCAGTTCTTC.

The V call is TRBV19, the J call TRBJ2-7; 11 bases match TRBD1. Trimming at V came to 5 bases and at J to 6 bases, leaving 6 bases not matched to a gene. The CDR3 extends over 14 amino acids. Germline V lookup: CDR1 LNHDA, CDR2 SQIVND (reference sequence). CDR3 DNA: TGTGCCAGTAGTGGTCCCGGGACAGGGGGCGAGCAGTACTTC. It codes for CASSGPGTGGEQYF. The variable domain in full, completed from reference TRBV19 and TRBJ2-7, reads DGGITQSPKYLFRKEGQNVTLSCEQNLNHDAMYWYRQDPGQGLRLIYYSQIVNDFQKGDIAEGYSVSREKKESFPLTVTSAQKNPTAFYLCASSGPGTGGEQYFGPGTRLTVT.

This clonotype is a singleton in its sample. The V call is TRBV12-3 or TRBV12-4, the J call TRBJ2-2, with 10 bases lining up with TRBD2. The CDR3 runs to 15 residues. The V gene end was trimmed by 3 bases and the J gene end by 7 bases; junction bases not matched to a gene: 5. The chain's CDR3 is CASSFTSGRVGELFF. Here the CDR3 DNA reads TGTGCCAGCAGTTTTACCAGCGGGAGGGTCGGGGAGCTGTTTTTT.